This entry lists 22 T cell receptor beta chains sequenced from one sample in a study of human T cells and chemical hapten exposure. Time point reported: patch test 2, 6 weeks after DPC sensitization. As for treatment: therapeutic diphenylcyclopropenone sensitization with weekly scalp DPC. TCRdb re-derived calls from the RACE reads in MiXCR, one entry per CDR3 protein. The sample contains roughly 54,000 distinct CDR3 sequences, just under 10% of which appear only once. This specimen was whole blood, taken in connection with sensitization to the hapten diphenylcyclopropenone (DPC). The receptor set was obtained from a woman aged 50 to 65 with alopecia areata. Some clones in this sample may be carry-over from other donors' samples.

In its sample, this clonotype was seen many times. The J gene is TRBJ1-4, the V gene TRBV12-3 or TRBV12-4, with 9 bases fitting TRBD1. The CDR3 length is 17 residues. V shed 5 bases, J shed 3 bases, and the junction held 10 bases outside the gene matches. CDR3 DNA: TGTGCCAGCAGTACAGGGGGCGCCAGTAGGGCTAATGAAAAACTGTTTTTT. Its protein is CASSTGGASRANEKLFF.

The J gene is TRBJ1-4, the V gene TRBV2; D uncertain. CDR1 and CDR2 from the germline V gene are SNHLY and FYNNEI. The CDR3 consists of 16 residues. V dropped 3 bases and J dropped 0 bases, with 11 bases sitting between them. The CDR3 here is CASSDRVWATNEKLFF. Written as DNA, the CDR3 is TGTGCCAGCAGTGACCGGGTCTGGGCAACTAATGAAAAACTGTTTTTT.

V is TRBV10-3 and J is TRBJ2-6; no reliable D call. Between the trimmed V and J ends, which lost 5 bases and 6 bases, there was a span of 8 bases. The CDR3 length is 13 residues. CDR1 ENHRY and CDR2 SYGVKD come from the germline V gene. The CDR3 DNA reads TGTGCCATCAGTCCGAACGAGGCCAACGTCCTGACTTTC. This codes for CAISPNEANVLTF.

V usage is TRBV14 and J usage is TRBJ2-5, with D hard to call. Germline values: CDR1 SGHDN, CDR2 FVKESK. Trimming left V 1 base short and J 4 bases short, with 16 bases between. The CDR3 is made up of 16 amino acids. In DNA, the CDR3 is TGTGCCAGCAGCCAAGTAGGGCGACTCAACAGAGAGACCCAGTACTTC. As protein: CASSQVGRLNRETQYF.

V usage is TRBV4-1 and J usage is TRBJ1-1; TRBD1 is a possible D gene (6 bases). Trimming removed 7 bases from V and 0 bases from J, with 18 bases in between. Germline V gives CDR1 MGHRA, CDR2 YSYEKL. This CDR3 comprises 16 residues. The CDR3 coding sequence is TGCGCCAGCAACCCTCAGACAGGACTCTTGAACACTGAAGCTTTCTTT. Translation: CASNPQTGLLNTEAFF.

This clonotype was recorded many times. This rearrangement joins TRBV29-1 to TRBJ1-3; D is possibly TRBD1 (6 bases). V lost 7 bases and J lost 4, with 23 bases in between. From germline, CDR1 is SQVTM and CDR2 ANQGSEA. There are 16 residues in the CDR3. CDR3 in amino acids: CSADKRDTQVGNTIYF. CDR3 in DNA: TGCAGCGCCGATAAAAGGGACACCCAAGTCGGAAACACCATATATTTT. Full variable domain (rest looked up from reference TRBV29-1 and TRBJ1-3): SAVISQKPSRDICQRGTSLTIQCQVDSQVTMMFWYRQQPGQSLTLIATANQGSEATYESGFVIDKFPISRPNLTFSTLTVSNMSPEDSSIYLCSADKRDTQVGNTIYFGEGSWLTVV.

V gene TRBV6-1 combines with J gene TRBJ2-1; D may correspond to TRBD1 or TRBD2 (5 bases each). The CDR3 is made up of 15 amino acids. Trimming removed 6 bases from V and 2 bases from J, with 14 bases in between. Germline CDR1 reads MNHNS; CDR2 reads SASEGT. CDR3 bases: TGTGCCAGCAGCCCTTCCCGAGGGGCCTACAATGAGCAGTTCTTC. Its protein product is CASSPSRGAYNEQFF.

This clonotype was seen a handful of times. The CDR3 reads CASSYRGHEKLFF. The DNA of the CDR3 is TGTGCCAGCAGTTACAGGGGGCATGAAAAACTGTTTTTT. The chain employs TRBV6-6 and TRBJ1-4; 7 nucleotides line up with TRBD1. V shed 2 bases and J 6 bases; nucleotides not matched to a gene: 0. Germline V CDR1 and CDR2: MNHNY, SVGAGI (reference sequence). The CDR3 runs 13 residues.

This clonotype was recorded a few times. The chain recombines TRBV4-3 with TRBJ2-5; no firm D call. The germline V gene has CDR1 LGHNA and CDR2 YSLEER. CDR3 size: 14 residues. The V end lost 1 base, the J end lost 3 bases, and 9 bases lay between the germline ends. CDR3 sequence: CASSQGPGEETQYF. The DNA for the CDR3 is TGCGCCAGCAGCCAAGGCCCTGGGGAAGAGACCCAGTACTTC.

This clonotype was seen repeatedly, ten times or more. The chain carries TRBV4-1 and TRBJ1-5; D unresolved. Trimming stripped 0 bases from V and 0 bases from J, with 6 bases between. The CDR3 consists of 15 residues. The V gene's germline CDR1 is MGHRA and CDR2 YSYEKL. CDR3 sequence reads: CASSQEWISNQPQHF. CDR3 DNA sequence: TGCGCCAGCAGCCAAGAGTGGATTAGCAATCAGCCCCAGCATTTT.

This clonotype was picked up many times. CDR3 sequence reads: CASSLDSAEKLFF. CDR3 nucleotide sequence: TGTGCCAGCTCACTGGACTCTGCTGAAAAACTGTTTTTT. The chain combines TRBV18 with TRBJ1-4; D gene ambiguous. The CDR3 totals 13 residues. Trimming shortened V by 4 bases and J by 7 bases, and 10 bases separated the two germline ends. The germline V gene has CDR1 KGHSH and CDR2 LQKENI.

This clonotype has more than one count but fewer than ten. CDR3 nucleotides: TGTGCCAGCAGTTTTGCCCCCCTGGCGGGATACGAGCAGTACTTC. Its translation is CASSFAPLAGYEQYF. The J gene is TRBJ2-7, the V gene TRBV28, with a weak D call TRBD2 (6 bases). V lost 3 bases and J 4 bases, leaving 16 bases between the germline ends. CDR1 is MDHEN and CDR2 is SYDVKM in the germline V gene. The CDR3 consists of 15 residues.

This clonotype was recorded at least ten times. The rearrangement joins TRBV6-1 to TRBJ2-7, with D perhaps matching TRBD1 (8 bases). The CDR3 is 14 amino acids. Germline V gene sequence: CDR1 MNHNS, CDR2 SASEGT. Trimming took 6 bases from V and 5 from J, leaving 17 bases between them. In DNA form, the CDR3 reads TGTGCCAGCAGGGGAAGACAGGGGAGGGACGAGCAGTACTTC. It codes for CASRGRQGRDEQYF.

This clonotype was detected ten times or more. This chain joins TRBV6-1 and TRBJ2-3, with D unresolved. Germline V gene sequence: CDR1 MNHNS, CDR2 SASEGT. V was shortened by 3 bases and J by 5 bases, with 9 bases between the two germline ends. The CDR3 contains 13 residues. CDR3 in DNA: TGTGCCAGCAGTGATAGGTCTGGAGATACGCAGTATTTT. Its translation is CASSDRSGDTQYF.

The CDR3 spells CATSDLSAAVSYEQYF. DNA for the CDR3: TGTGCCACCAGTGACCTCTCCGCGGCGGTCTCCTACGAGCAGTACTTC. The rearrangement joins TRBV24-1 to TRBJ2-7; D gene ambiguous. The CDR3 has 16 residues. Germline CDR1 and CDR2: KGHDR and SFDVKD. V was trimmed by 4 bases and J by 0 bases, leaving 15 bases between them.

The genes are TRBV6-2 or TRBV6-3 and TRBJ1-4; D gene ambiguous. The CDR3 spans 16 residues. V gave up 10 bases and J gave up 0 bases, with 18 bases separating them. Germline lookup yields CDR1 MNHEY and CDR2 SVGEGT. Here the CDR3 DNA reads TGTGCCACCCAAAACTCCGACGGGGCAACTAATGAAAAACTGTTTTTT. It translates to CATQNSDGATNEKLFF.

The genes are TRBV4-3 and TRBJ2-6; the D is unclear. V dropped 0 bases and J dropped 4 bases, with 7 bases sitting between them. The CDR3 runs 15 residues. Germline V gene data show CDR1 as LGHNA and CDR2 as YSLEER. The CDR3 DNA follows: TGCGCCAGCAGCCAAGACTCATCCGGGGCCAACGTCCTGACTTTC. Translated, it gives CASSQDSSGANVLTF.

The chain employs TRBV28 and TRBJ1-1; the D is unclear. Trimming pared 3 bases from V and 6 bases from J, leaving 17 bases between. The V gene's germline CDR1 is MDHEN and CDR2 SYDVKM. This CDR3 has 15 amino acids. Written as DNA, the CDR3 is TGTGCCAGCAGTTTGTCGCAGTCAGGAATAGCTGAAGCTTTCTTT. Translated: CASSLSQSGIAEAFF.

This clonotype appeared a few times. V gene TRBV5-1 combines with J gene TRBJ2-2; possibly TRBD1 or TRBD2 for D (5 bases each). The CDR3 is 17 amino acids. CDR1 and CDR2 from the germline V gene are SGHRS and YFSETQ. Trimming took off 1 base at V and 2 bases at J, with 15 bases between the two ends. In DNA, the CDR3 is TGCGCCAGCAGCTTGAGGACGGGGCTCGCCAACACCGGGGAGCTGTTTTTT. Translation gives CASSLRTGLANTGELFF.

This clonotype has a handful of counts. The genes are TRBV6-6 and TRBJ2-1; 8 bases align to TRBD2. V was clipped by 6 bases and J by 6 bases; unmatched bases: 7. Germline CDR1 is MNHNY and CDR2 is SVGAGI (reference sequence). The CDR3 is 14 residues long. DNA of the CDR3: TGTGCCAGCAGCCAGAGGACTAGCACCAATGAGCAGTTCTTC. It translates to CASSQRTSTNEQFF.

Many counts were recorded for this clonotype. This sequence joins TRBV4-1 and TRBJ2-7; D is ambiguous. CDR3 length equals 14 residues. CDR1 and CDR2 (germline): MGHRA, YSYEKL. V was trimmed by 1 base and J by 3 bases, leaving 10 bases between them. This CDR3 reads CASSQGLIYYEQYF. CDR3 nucleotides: TGCGCCAGCAGCCAAGGCCTCATCTACTACGAGCAGTACTTC.

The V gene is TRBV5-4, the J gene TRBJ1-2; tentatively, D is TRBD1 (6 bases). V lost 2 bases, J lost 7 bases, and 12 bases lay in between. Germline V gene data show CDR1 as SGHNT and CDR2 as YYREEE (reference sequence). CDR3 length equals 13 residues. In DNA, the CDR3 is TGTGCCAGCAGCTTCAACAGGGAGGGTGGCTACACCTTC. Amino acid sequence: CASSFNREGGYTF. Supplemented by reference TRBV5-4 and TRBJ1-2, the full variable domain reads ETGVTQSPTHLIKTRGQQVTLRCSSQSGHNTVSWYQQALGQGPQFIFQYYREEENGRGNFPPRFSGLQFPNYSSELNVNALELDDSALYLCASSFNREGGYTFGSGTRLTVV.